Shown below are 11 T cell receptor beta chains from a single sample sequenced in a study of OX40 agonist ivuxolimab in advanced cancers. This table comes from immunoSEQ multiplex PCR, and its TCRdb copy is limited to in-frame clones, with some not included. Among tens of thousands of clones listed, roughly 73% were seen once. Sequences were derived from CD4+ or CD8+ T cells sorted from blood, sampled in a trial of the OX40 agonist ivuxolimab. Receptor source: an adult with an advanced solid tumor such as melanoma, head and neck, liver or kidney cancer.

The chain combines TRBV6-4 with TRBJ1-1; D perhaps matches TRBD1 (6 bases). Germline V CDR1 and CDR2: MRHNA, SNTAGT. Trimming cost V 3 bases and J 5 bases, with 16 bases left between them. The CDR3 is 15 residues long. The CDR3, as DNA: TGTGCCAGCAGTGAAGGGGGGGGCAGGCGAACTGAAGCTTTCTTT. Protein product: CASSEGGGRRTEAFF.

V and J are TRBV18 and TRBJ2-4; the D is unclear. Trimming stripped 2 bases from V and 0 bases from J, with 17 bases between. Germline CDR1 and CDR2: KGHSH and LQKENI. The length of the CDR3 is 18 residues. CDR3 residues: CASSPRSGVRIAKNIQYF. The CDR3 coding sequence is TGTGCCAGCTCACCAAGGTCGGGCGTTCGAATAGCCAAAAACATTCAGTACTTC.

The CDR3 bases are TGTGCCAGCAGCTTGGGTACTGAAGCTTTCTTT. Translated: CASSLGTEAFF. V and J are TRBV5-5 and TRBJ1-1; no firm D call. Germline CDR1 reads SGHKS; CDR2 reads YYEKEE (reference sequence). The CDR3 is 11 amino acids. Trimming took off 0 bases at V and 5 bases at J, with 2 bases between the two ends.

The genes are TRBV18 and TRBJ2-1; TRBD2 might be the D (6 bases). The CDR3 runs 17 residues. Per germline, CDR1 KGHSH and CDR2 LQKENI. Trimming took 6 bases from V and 7 from J, leaving 25 bases between them. The DNA of the CDR3 is TGTGCCAGCTCCCTGACTCGCGGAGGGATGGGTTGGAATGAGCAGTTCTTC. As protein: CASSLTRGGMGWNEQFF.

The chain employs TRBV5-1 and TRBJ2-7, with 15 bases aligning to TRBD2. The J segment lost 5 bases and the V segment lost 1 base, leaving 4 bases of the junction unmatched. Germline-derived CDR1 and CDR2 are SGHRS and YFSETQ. The CDR3 totals 16 residues. The CDR3 here is CASSLYWTSGRDEQYF. CDR3 in DNA: TGCGCCAGCAGCTTGTACTGGACTAGCGGGAGGGACGAGCAGTACTTC.

The chain combines TRBV29-1 with TRBJ1-2; tentatively, D is TRBD1 (6 bases). Germline V gives CDR1 SQVTM, CDR2 ANQGSEA. Trimming shortened V by 7 bases and J by 7 bases, and 13 bases separated the two germline ends. The CDR3 runs 11 residues. CDR3 loop: CSAQRGGGYTF. CDR3 DNA: TGCAGCGCCCAGAGGGGGGGTGGCTACACCTTC.

The chain recombines TRBV20-1 with TRBJ2-5; D is unresolved. This CDR3 region has 10 residues. Looked up from germline, CDR1 is DFQATT and CDR2 is SNEGSKA (reference sequence). V shed 5 bases and J shed 5 bases, with 6 bases lying between them. The CDR3 DNA is TGCAGTGCTGAGGATGAGACCCAGTACTTC. This codes for CSAEDETQYF.

This chain joins TRBV6-6 and TRBJ1-5, with a weak D call TRBD1 (6 bases). The CDR3 is 15 amino acids. Looked up from germline, CDR1 is MNHNY and CDR2 is SVGAGI (reference sequence). Trimming removed 5 bases at V and 0 bases at J, with 11 bases between. In nucleotides, the CDR3 is TGTGCCAGCAGTCGCCGACAGGATAGCAATCAGCCCCAGCATTTT. Encoded protein: CASSRRQDSNQPQHF.

V is TRBV28 and J is TRBJ2-2; 7 bases are shared with TRBD2. CDR1 and CDR2 (germline): MDHEN, SYDVKM. The CDR3 runs 18 residues. V dropped 3 bases and J dropped 0; count of bases not matched to a gene: 10. The DNA for the CDR3 is TGTGCCAGCAGTTTTCCGAGACTAGCACGGTCGAACACCGGGGAGCTGTTTTTT. As protein: CASSFPRLARSNTGELFF.

The rearrangement links TRBV2 to TRBJ1-6, with 8 positions matching TRBD1. V was pared by 5 bases and J by 7 bases, with 7 bases of the junction left unmatched. Germline V gene lookup returns CDR1 SNHLY and CDR2 FYNNEI. This CDR3 spans 15 amino acids. The CDR3 coding sequence is TGTGCCAGCAGTACCCAGGGGGCAGGCAATTCACCCCTCCACTTT. This encodes CASSTQGAGNSPLHF.

The V gene is TRBV19, the J gene TRBJ1-5; D gene uncertain. The CDR3 extends over 15 amino acids. Per germline, CDR1 LNHDA and CDR2 SQIVND (reference sequence). The V end was cut by 3 bases, the J end by 7 bases, with 16 bases between. The CDR3 DNA sequence: TGTGCCAGTAGTATCGGCTCGGGTCTTGAGCAGCCCCAGCATTTT. This encodes CASSIGSGLEQPQHF.